These 6 T cell receptor beta chains originate from one sample sequenced in a study of T cells in Graves' hyperthyroidism and ophthalmopathy. Amplified TCR beta CDR3 regions came from RNA transcripts. The HTBI set primed first-round TCR CDR3 RT-PCR. Via MiXCR, TCRdb re-called the multiplex PCR reads, giving one row per CDR3 protein. The sample yields about 250,000 distinct CDR3 sequences, about 25% seen once. Material: blood. These receptors were obtained from a woman in her 40s with Graves' ophthalmopathy.

Turning to this clonotype: One end of the junction does not line up with germline, which may come from a read error. This chain joins TRBV28 and TRBJ2-5; either TRBD1 or TRBD2 may fit D (5 bases each). The CDR3 consists of 12 residues. Germline CDR1 is MDHEN and CDR2 is SYDVKM. CDR3 coding DNA: TGTGCCAGCAGTTTTCCGATTGGGACCCAGTATTTC. Protein sequence: CASSFPIGTQYF.

The count of this clonotype is one. The rearrangement links TRBV6-2 or TRBV6-3 to TRBJ1-2, with a weak D call TRBD1 (6 bases). The germline V and J ends were trimmed by 7 bases and 6 bases, with 12 bases remaining between them. CDR1 is MNHEY, CDR2 SVGEGT, per germline. The CDR3 has 12 amino acids. The CDR3 protein is CASNQGIDGYTF. The CDR3 DNA follows: TGTGCCAGCAACCAGGGGATAGATGGCTACACCTTC.

This clonotype was found many times. The genes are TRBV6-5 and TRBJ2-7; 7 bases map to TRBD1. The germline CDR1 and CDR2 sequences are MNHEY and SVGAGI. After removal of 4 bases from V and 0 bases from J, the junction contained 0 bases not matched to a gene. The CDR3 is 13 residues long. The CDR3 DNA is TGTGCCAGCAGTTGGGACAGCTCCTACGAGCAGTACTTC. It codes for CASSWDSSYEQYF.

This clonotype was counted ten times or more. The V and J genes are TRBV29-1 and TRBJ1-2, with 10 bases matching TRBD1. The length of the CDR3 is 16 residues. V dropped 1 base and J dropped 6; count of bases not matched to a gene: 11. Germline values: CDR1 SQVTM, CDR2 ANQGSEA. The CDR3 bases are TGCAGCGTTGAAGGTAGTACCGGGACAGGGGAAAATGGCTACACCTTC. Translated: CSVEGSTGTGENGYTF.

The rearrangement links TRBV5-1 to TRBJ2-5; possible D gene TRBD1, 5 bases. Trimming cost V 0 bases and J 2 bases, with 8 bases left between them. The CDR3 contains 14 residues. Germline-derived CDR1 and CDR2 are SGHRS and YFSETQ. CDR3 region: CASSLAGQQETQYF. The CDR3 region has the DNA TGCGCCAGCAGCTTGGCAGGACAACAAGAGACCCAGTACTTC.

This clonotype has at least ten counts. The chain employs TRBV6-5 and TRBJ2-2; 10 nucleotides match TRBD2. After removal of 5 bases from V and 5 bases from J, the junction contained 8 bases not matched to a gene. From germline, CDR1 is MNHEY and CDR2 SVGAGI. The length of the CDR3 is 16 residues. The CDR3 spells CASSPDGLAVTGELFF. In nucleotides, the CDR3 is TGTGCCAGCAGTCCCGATGGACTAGCGGTAACCGGGGAGCTGTTTTTT.